The 23 T cell receptor beta chains below were found in one sample sequenced in a study of T cells in Graves' hyperthyroidism and ophthalmopathy. TCR beta CDR3 regions were amplified from RNA transcripts. TCR CDR3 underwent first-round RT-PCR with the HTBI primer set. TCRdb re-derived calls from the multiplex PCR reads in MiXCR, one entry per CDR3 protein. The sample records about 560,000 distinct CDR3 sequences, around a sixth being singletons. What was sequenced was blood. Every receptor here comes from a woman younger than 45 with Graves' hyperthyroidism.

In this sample, this clonotype turned up a few times. V is TRBV7-6 and J is TRBJ2-7, with 11 bases matching TRBD2. Germline values: CDR1 SGHVS, CDR2 FNYEAQ. Trimming removed 1 base from V and 6 bases from J; junction bases left unmatched: 5. This CDR3 has 15 amino acids. CDR3 sequence: CASSLGGLAESEQYF. CDR3 DNA: TGTGCCAGCAGCTTAGGGGGACTAGCGGAGAGCGAGCAGTACTTC. Together with reference TRBV7-6 and TRBJ2-7, the CDR3 gives the full variable domain: GAGVSQSPRYKVTKRGQDVALRCDPISGHVSLYWYRQALGQGPEFLTYFNYEAQQDKSGLPNDRFSAERPEGSISTLTIQRTEQRDSAMYRCASSLGGLAESEQYFGPGTRLTVT.

The V gene is TRBV4-2, the J gene TRBJ1-2; no clear D gene. This CDR3 region has 13 residues. Germline V lookup: CDR1 LGHNA, CDR2 YNFKEQ. The V gene lost 0 bases and the J gene lost 8 bases, with 10 bases spanning the gap. CDR3 in DNA: TGTGCCAGCAGCCAAGATGGGGAAGGAGGCTACACCTTC. It encodes CASSQDGEGGYTF.

This clonotype has ten or more counts. This sequence joins TRBV7-2 and TRBJ2-1; maybe TRBD2 (6 bases). Germline lookup yields CDR1 SGHTA and CDR2 FQGNSA. V lost 3 bases, J lost 5 bases, and 14 bases lay in between. The CDR3 length is 15 residues. The CDR3 nucleotides read TGTGCCAGCAGCTTTTCCGGAGGGGCGCACAATGAGCAGTTCTTC. Residues: CASSFSGGAHNEQFF. Supplemented by reference TRBV7-2 and TRBJ2-1, the full variable domain reads GAGVSQSPSNKVTEKGKDVELRCDPISGHTALYWYRQSLGQGLEFLIYFQGNSAPDKSGLPSDRFSAERTGGSVSTLTIQRTQQEDSAVYLCASSFSGGAHNEQFFGPGTRLTVL.

In this sample, this clonotype turned up many times. The chain uses TRBV18 and TRBJ2-7; D not certain. Deletions cut 8 bases from V and 0 bases from J, with 11 bases between. CDR3 length: 13 amino acids. Germline-derived CDR1 and CDR2 are KGHSH and LQKENI. CDR3 in DNA: TGTGCCAGCCACGCTGGGATCTCCTACGAGCAGTACTTC. It yields the protein CASHAGISYEQYF.

This clonotype occurred many times. Written as DNA, the CDR3 is TGTGCCAGCAGCTTAGTCTGGGGCTACGAGCAGTACTTC. Protein: CASSLVWGYEQYF. The genes are TRBV11-2 and TRBJ2-7; D is undetermined. Per germline, CDR1 SGHAT and CDR2 FQNNGV. V shed 1 base and J shed 3 bases, with 7 bases lying between them. The CDR3 has 13 residues. The full variable domain, with the rest looked up from reference TRBV11-2 and TRBJ2-7, is EAGVAQSPRYKIIEKRQSVAFWCNPISGHATLYWYQQILGQGPKLLIQFQNNGVVDDSQLPKDRFSAERLKGVDSTLKIQPAKLEDSAVYLCASSLVWGYEQYFGPGTRLTVT.

This clonotype was seen repeatedly, ten times or more. The chain recombines TRBV28 with TRBJ2-7; D perhaps matches TRBD1 (6 bases). Germline V CDR1 and CDR2: MDHEN, SYDVKM. Between the trimmed V and J ends, which lost 8 bases and 5 bases, there was a span of 19 bases. The CDR3 is 14 amino acids. The CDR3 region is CASAIGTLTNEQYF. The CDR3 DNA reads TGTGCCAGCGCAATCGGGACATTAACCAACGAGCAGTACTTC.

The chain is built from TRBV10-3 and TRBJ1-2, with 11 bases fitting TRBD1. Trimming removed 6 bases from V and 5 bases from J; junction bases left unmatched: 5. The CDR3 consists of 14 residues. The germline V gene encodes CDR1 ENHRY and CDR2 SYGVKD. The CDR3 loop reads CAISRTGGGYGYTF. The CDR3 DNA sequence: TGTGCCATCAGCCGGACAGGGGGCGGGTATGGCTACACCTTC.

This chain links TRBV7-8 with TRBJ2-7, with 7 bases aligning to TRBD1. Germline V gives CDR1 SGHVS, CDR2 FQNEAQ. Trimming at V came to 9 bases and at J to 0 bases, leaving 11 bases not matched to a gene. The CDR3 runs 15 residues. The CDR3, as DNA: TGTGCCAGTAGACCCGGGACAGATAGCTCCTACGAGCAGTACTTC. Its protein is CASRPGTDSSYEQYF.

In this sample, this clonotype turned up many times. The chain carries TRBV2 and TRBJ2-3, with TRBD1 as a possible D gene (5 bases). Germline CDR1 is SNHLY and CDR2 is FYNNEI. Trimming stripped 5 bases from V and 6 bases from J, with 9 bases between. CDR3 size: 12 residues. The CDR3 nucleotides are TGTGCCAGCAGTCCTAACAGGGATACGCAGTATTTT. Its translation: CASSPNRDTQYF. Looking up the rest from reference TRBV2 and TRBJ2-3 gives the full variable domain: EPEVTQTPSHQVTQMGQEVILRCVPISNHLYFYWYRQILGQKVEFLVSFYNNEISEKSEIFDDQFSVERPDGSNFTLKIRSTKLEDSAMYFCASSPNRDTQYFGPGTRLTVL.

The table lists this clonotype with many counts. The genes are TRBV3-1 and TRBJ1-2, with D hard to call. CDR1 is LGHDT, CDR2 YNNKEL, per germline (reference sequence). The germline V and J ends were trimmed by 3 bases and 4 bases, with 9 bases remaining between them. CDR3 length: 13 residues. This chain's CDR3 is CASSQVSAYGYTF. DNA for the CDR3: TGTGCCAGCAGCCAGGTTTCAGCCTATGGCTACACCTTC. The full variable domain, rest sourced from reference TRBV3-1 and TRBJ1-2, is DTAVSQTPKYLVTQMGNDKSIKCEQNLGHDTMYWYKQDSKKFLKIMFSYNNKELIINETVPNRFSPKSPDKAHLNLHINSLELGDSAVYFCASSQVSAYGYTFGSGTRLTVV.

The V and J genes are TRBV20-1 and TRBJ2-7; TRBD1 agrees at 11 bases. In germline, CDR1 is DFQATT, CDR2 SNEGSKA (reference sequence). This CDR3 region has 13 residues. V was pared by 3 bases and J by 4 bases, with 2 bases of the junction left unmatched. The chain's CDR3 is CSASGQGAYEQYF. In nucleotides, the CDR3 is TGCAGTGCTAGCGGACAGGGGGCTTACGAGCAGTACTTC.

There are many counts of this clonotype. The J gene is TRBJ1-1, the V gene TRBV7-9; TRBD1 aligns across 8 bases. V shed 5 bases, J shed 5 bases, and the junction held 7 bases outside the gene matches. CDR1 and CDR2 from the germline V gene are SEHNR and FQNEAQ (reference sequence). The CDR3 sequence is 14 residues long. CDR3: CASSPLTGETEAFF. Written as DNA, the CDR3 is TGTGCCAGCAGCCCCCTGACAGGGGAAACTGAAGCTTTCTTT.

This chain links TRBV3-1 with TRBJ1-3; D gene unclear. The V end was cut by 2 bases, the J end by 2 bases, with 10 bases between. The germline V gene has CDR1 LGHDT and CDR2 YNNKEL (reference sequence). The CDR3 covers 15 residues. The CDR3 sequence: CASSQTAGTGNTIYF. CDR3 in DNA: TGTGCCAGCAGCCAAACCGCTGGGACTGGAAACACCATATATTTT.

This clonotype occurred many times. This chain uses TRBV7-9 with TRBJ2-1; D might be TRBD1 (6 bases). This CDR3 has 14 amino acids. Trimming pared 0 bases from V and 9 bases from J, leaving 12 bases between. Germline CDR1 reads SEHNR; CDR2 reads FQNEAQ (reference sequence). The CDR3 sequence is CASSLASRGGEQFF. CDR3 DNA: TGTGCCAGCAGCTTAGCGTCCAGGGGCGGTGAGCAGTTCTTC.

This rearrangement joins TRBV12-3 or TRBV12-4 to TRBJ2-3, with 7 bases matching TRBD1. V shed 6 bases and J 8 bases; nucleotides not matched to a gene: 5. The CDR3 covers 12 residues. The CDR3 region is CASRIPGGTQYF. As DNA, the CDR3 is TGTGCCAGCAGAATACCAGGGGGTACGCAGTATTTT.

In this sample, this clonotype turned up many times. As DNA, the CDR3 is TGTGCCAGCAGTGGGTGGACAGGGACCAACCCCTACGAGCAGTACTTC. Protein: CASSGWTGTNPYEQYF. This chain joins TRBV6-1 and TRBJ2-7; 8 bases match TRBD1. CDR3 size: 16 residues. CDR1 MNHNS and CDR2 SASEGT come from the germline V gene. V gave up 4 bases and J gave up 2 bases; unmatched junction bases: 10.

A few counts support this clonotype. V and J are TRBV4-1 and TRBJ2-7; TRBD2 might be the D (6 bases). V lost 1 base and J lost 0, with 7 bases in between. This CDR3 comprises 14 residues. CDR1 and CDR2 (germline): MGHRA, YSYEKL. In DNA, the CDR3 is TGCGCCAGCAGCCAAGGCGGGATCTCCTACGAGCAGTACTTC. As protein: CASSQGGISYEQYF.

This clonotype was seen at least ten times. As DNA, the CDR3 is TGCGCCAGCAGCTTGGTATCGTTAGCGGCCTACAATGAGCAGTTCTTC. Amino acids: CASSLVSLAAYNEQFF. This chain uses TRBV5-1 with TRBJ2-1; TRBD2 is a possible D gene (6 bases). CDR3 length equals 16 residues. Deletions cut 0 bases from V and 2 bases from J, with 12 bases between. Germline CDR1 reads SGHRS; CDR2 reads YFSETQ.

V usage is TRBV5-1 and J usage is TRBJ2-7, with TRBD2 matching over 8 bases. The CDR3 has 12 residues. CDR1 and CDR2 from the germline V gene are SGHRS and YFSETQ. J gave up 2 bases and V 6 bases, and 1 base lay outside the gene matches. The CDR3, as DNA: TGCGCCAGCATGACTAGCGCCTACGAGCAGTACTTC. As protein: CASMTSAYEQYF.

This chain joins TRBV7-9 and TRBJ1-5, with D uncertain. CDR1 and CDR2 from the germline V gene are SEHNR and FQNEAQ (reference sequence). The CDR3 consists of 14 residues. The ends were cut back, 2 bases at V and 7 bases at J, with 12 bases in the middle. This CDR3 is CASSLNPAGQPQHF. The CDR3 DNA sequence: TGTGCCAGCAGCTTAAACCCCGCCGGCCAGCCCCAGCATTTT.

This clonotype was counted only a few times. The chain couples TRBV19 to TRBJ2-1; the match to TRBD2 covers 10 bases. The CDR3 sequence is 16 residues long. Germline V lookup: CDR1 LNHDA, CDR2 SQIVND (reference sequence). J lost 0 bases, V lost 7 bases, and 6 bases had no gene match. DNA for the CDR3: TGTGCCAGTACCCTCACTAGCGGGACCTCCTACAATGAGCAGTTCTTC. It yields the protein CASTLTSGTSYNEQFF.

This clonotype has ten or more counts. This chain links TRBV2 with TRBJ2-1; 8 bases match TRBD2. Germline V CDR1 and CDR2: SNHLY, FYNNEI. The CDR3 length is 15 residues. Losses at the gene ends were 5 bases for V and 4 bases for J; bases not matched to a gene: 7. CDR3: CASSRAGEGYNEQFF. The CDR3 nucleotides are TGTGCCAGCAGTAGAGCGGGAGAGGGATACAATGAGCAGTTCTTC.

This chain uses TRBV20-1 with TRBJ2-1; TRBD2 aligns across 7 bases. The CDR3 loop spans 12 amino acids. J was trimmed by 7 bases and V by 2 bases; bases with no gene match: 2. CDR1 and CDR2 (germline): DFQATT, SNEGSKA (reference sequence). The CDR3 bases are TGCAGTGCTAGATATAGCGGGAATGAGCAGTTCTTC. Translated, it gives CSARYSGNEQFF.